One sample yielded the 6 T cell receptor beta chains listed below, sequenced in a study of shared clonotypes between healthy human individuals. Clones were read by immunoSEQ multiplex PCR, and TCRdb kept only the in-frame ones, dropping some. This sample has 2 million to 2.5 million clones, with 85% to 95% found just once. Sequences were obtained from naive CD4+ T cells from PBMCs. Subset meaning: CD45RA+ positively selected. The receptors were gathered from a young man in good health. Some clones in this sample may be carry-over from other donors' samples.

This chain connects TRBV5-1 to TRBJ1-3; no clear D. V was pared by 6 bases and J by 4 bases, with 11 bases between. The CDR3 is 13 amino acids. Germline lookup yields CDR1 SGHRS and CDR2 YFSETQ. This CDR3 reads CASMWSSGNTIYF. CDR3 sequence (DNA): TGCGCCAGCATGTGGAGTTCGGGAAACACCATATATTTT.

This chain links TRBV28 with TRBJ2-2; possible D gene TRBD1, 6 bases. Trimming shortened V by 6 bases and J by 4 bases, and 15 bases separated the two germline ends. This CDR3 contains 15 residues. Germline V lookup: CDR1 MDHEN, CDR2 SYDVKM. CDR3 DNA sequence: TGTGCCAGCAGCGCCGGGACAACTGGCACCGGGGAGCTGTTTTTT. It specifies CASSAGTTGTGELFF.

This chain uses TRBV11-2 with TRBJ2-6; D ambiguous. Trimming cost V 0 bases and J 2 bases, with 8 bases left between them. This CDR3 spans 16 amino acids. The V gene's germline CDR1 is SGHAT and CDR2 FQNNGV. The CDR3 sequence is CASSLDVGTGANVLTF. CDR3 coding DNA: TGTGCCAGCAGCTTAGACGTAGGGACTGGGGCCAACGTCCTGACTTTC.

This clone came up a few times. The chain links TRBV5-4 to TRBJ1-1, with D maybe TRBD1 (5 bases). V lost 4 bases and J 0 bases, leaving 13 bases between the germline ends. Germline CDR1 SGHNT, CDR2 YYREEE (reference sequence). This CDR3 has 15 residues. Here the CDR3 reads CASSPGGVLNTEAFF. In DNA form, the CDR3 reads TGTGCCAGCAGCCCTGGGGGGGTGCTGAACACTGAAGCTTTCTTT.

V and J are TRBV29-1 and TRBJ2-1; perhaps D is TRBD1 or TRBD2 (5 bases each). Germline V lookup: CDR1 SQVTM, CDR2 ANQGSEA. The CDR3 extends over 15 amino acids. The germline V and J ends were trimmed by 5 bases and 2 bases, with 16 bases remaining between them. Here the CDR3 DNA reads TGCAGCGTTAGTGGGGGAATAGGGACCTACAATGAGCAGTTCTTC. It specifies CSVSGGIGTYNEQFF.

In nucleotides, the CDR3 is TGTGCCACCAGCAGAGATTCCCTCACTAGCGGGTGGTACAATGAGCAGTTCTTC. Amino acids: CATSRDSLTSGWYNEQFF. The V call is TRBV15, the J call TRBJ2-1; TRBD2 aligns across 9 bases. Germline lookup yields CDR1 LNHNV and CDR2 YYDKDF (reference sequence). V lost 0 bases, J lost 4 bases, and 10 bases stayed unmatched. This CDR3 is built from 18 residues.